This TCR beta chain appears in the sequencing data of a study of human versus mouse CDR3 diversity and MHC coevolution. Study-wide findings and caveats: Mice had fewer CDR3 deletions and insertions than humans on average.

As regards this clone: The antigen remains unidentified.

TCRdb keeps only in-frame clones here, not all; method: immunoSEQ multiplex PCR. The sample lists about 81,000 clones, 85% to 95% seen once, with approximately 1.4% in the top ten. CDR1 and CDR2 from the germline V gene are SGHVS and FNYEAQ. The length of the CDR3 is 15 residues. Sequencing used naive CD4+ T cells from blood. Specified subset: CD45RO-negative CD62L-positive naive CD4 T cells. The chain employs TRBV7-6 and TRBJ2-5; D gene uncertain. The DNA end is more similar to TRBJ2-7, so the J call may be wrong. This sequence was found in a person aged 30 to 70 in good health. CDR3 DNA sequence: TGTGCCAGCAGCTTAGCGTCGAGGATCCAGAACGAGCAGTACTTC. Translating it yields CASSLASRIQNEQYF.